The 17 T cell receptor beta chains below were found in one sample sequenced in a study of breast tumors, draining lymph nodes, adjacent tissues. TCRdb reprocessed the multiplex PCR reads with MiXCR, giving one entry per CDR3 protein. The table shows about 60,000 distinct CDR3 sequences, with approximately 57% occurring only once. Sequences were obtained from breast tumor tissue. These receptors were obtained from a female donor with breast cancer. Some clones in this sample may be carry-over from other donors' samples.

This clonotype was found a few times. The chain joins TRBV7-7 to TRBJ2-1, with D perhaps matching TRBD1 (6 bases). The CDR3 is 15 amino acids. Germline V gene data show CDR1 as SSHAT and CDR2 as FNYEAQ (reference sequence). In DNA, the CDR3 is TGTGCTAGAGTCAGGGGCGGTGATTCCTACAATGAGCAGTTCTTC. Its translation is CARVRGGDSYNEQFF.

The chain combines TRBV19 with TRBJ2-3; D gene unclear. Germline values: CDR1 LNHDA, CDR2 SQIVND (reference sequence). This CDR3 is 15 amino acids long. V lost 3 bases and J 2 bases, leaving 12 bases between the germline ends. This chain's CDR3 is CASSMGGSPTDTQYF. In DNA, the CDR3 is TGTGCCAGTAGTATGGGTGGATCCCCCACAGATACGCAGTATTTT.

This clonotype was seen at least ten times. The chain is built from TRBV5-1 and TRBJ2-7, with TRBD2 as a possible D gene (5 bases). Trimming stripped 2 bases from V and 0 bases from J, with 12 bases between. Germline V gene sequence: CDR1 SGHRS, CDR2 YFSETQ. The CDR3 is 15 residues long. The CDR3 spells CASSFSDRDSYEQYF. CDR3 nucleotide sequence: TGCGCCAGCAGCTTTTCCGATCGGGACTCCTACGAGCAGTACTTC.

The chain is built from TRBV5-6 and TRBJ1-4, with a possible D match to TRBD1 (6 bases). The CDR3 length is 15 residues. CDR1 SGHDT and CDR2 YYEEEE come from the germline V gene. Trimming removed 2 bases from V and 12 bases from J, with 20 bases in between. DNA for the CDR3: TGTGCCAGCAGCTTTAGTAGGGGGTGGGACGAAGAACTGTTTTTT. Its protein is CASSFSRGWDEELFF.

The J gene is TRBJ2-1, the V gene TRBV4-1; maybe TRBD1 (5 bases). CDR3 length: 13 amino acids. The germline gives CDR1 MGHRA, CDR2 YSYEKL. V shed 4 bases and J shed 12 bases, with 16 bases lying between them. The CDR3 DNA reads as TGCGCCAGCAGCCTAGGGGATGGGGAAAGGCAGTTCTTC. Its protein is CASSLGDGERQFF.

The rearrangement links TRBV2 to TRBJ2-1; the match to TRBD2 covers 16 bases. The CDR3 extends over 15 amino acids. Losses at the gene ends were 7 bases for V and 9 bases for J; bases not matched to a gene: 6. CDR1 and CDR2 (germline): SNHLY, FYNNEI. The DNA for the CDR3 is TGTGCCAGCAAAGGGACTAGCGGGGGGGCCGCTGAGCAGTTCTTC. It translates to CASKGTSGGAAEQFF.

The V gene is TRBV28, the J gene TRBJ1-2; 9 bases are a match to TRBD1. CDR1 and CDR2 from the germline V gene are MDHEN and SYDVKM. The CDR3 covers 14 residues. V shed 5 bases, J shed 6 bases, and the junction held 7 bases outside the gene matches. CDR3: CASSVDRGVDGYTF. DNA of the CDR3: TGTGCCAGCAGTGTTGACAGGGGGGTAGATGGCTACACCTTC.

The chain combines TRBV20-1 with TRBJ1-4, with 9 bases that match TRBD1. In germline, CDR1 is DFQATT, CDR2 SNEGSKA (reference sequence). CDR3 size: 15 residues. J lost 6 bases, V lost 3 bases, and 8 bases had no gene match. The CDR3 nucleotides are TGCAGTGCTAGGTGGGACAGGGTACGGGATGAAAAACTGTTTTTT. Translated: CSARWDRVRDEKLFF.

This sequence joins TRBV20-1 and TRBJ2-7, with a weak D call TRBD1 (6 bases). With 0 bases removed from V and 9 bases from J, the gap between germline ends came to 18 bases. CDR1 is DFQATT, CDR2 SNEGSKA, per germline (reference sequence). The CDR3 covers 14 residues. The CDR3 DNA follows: TGCAGTGCTAGAGAAGGAGATAGGGAAGGGGGGCAGTACTTC. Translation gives CSAREGDREGGQYF.

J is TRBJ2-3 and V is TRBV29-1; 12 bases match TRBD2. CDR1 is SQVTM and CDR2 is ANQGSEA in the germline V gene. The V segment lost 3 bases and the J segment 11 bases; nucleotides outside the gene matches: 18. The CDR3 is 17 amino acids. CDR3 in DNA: TGCAGCGTTGAGGAGTATCTAGCGGGGGGGCGGGGCAATGAGCAGTATTTT. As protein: CSVEEYLAGGRGNEQYF.

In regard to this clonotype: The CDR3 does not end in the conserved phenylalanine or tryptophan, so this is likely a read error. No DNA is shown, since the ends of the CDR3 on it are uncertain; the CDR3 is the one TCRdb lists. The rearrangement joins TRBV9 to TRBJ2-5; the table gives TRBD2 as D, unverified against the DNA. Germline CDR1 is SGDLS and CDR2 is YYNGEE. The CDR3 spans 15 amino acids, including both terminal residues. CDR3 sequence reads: CASSPGPSLADEPFC.

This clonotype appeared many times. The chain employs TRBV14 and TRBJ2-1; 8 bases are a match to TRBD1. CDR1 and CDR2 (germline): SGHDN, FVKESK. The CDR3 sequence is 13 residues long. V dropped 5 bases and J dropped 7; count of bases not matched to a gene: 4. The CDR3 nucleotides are TGTGCCAGCAGCAAGCAGGGGGCGAATGAGCAGTTCTTC. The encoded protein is CASSKQGANEQFF.

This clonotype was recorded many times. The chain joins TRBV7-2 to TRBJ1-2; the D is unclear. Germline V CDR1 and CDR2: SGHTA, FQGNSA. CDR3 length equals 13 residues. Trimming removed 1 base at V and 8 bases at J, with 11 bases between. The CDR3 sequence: CASSLGSRRGYTF. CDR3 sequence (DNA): TGTGCCAGCAGCTTAGGGTCAAGACGGGGCTACACCTTC.

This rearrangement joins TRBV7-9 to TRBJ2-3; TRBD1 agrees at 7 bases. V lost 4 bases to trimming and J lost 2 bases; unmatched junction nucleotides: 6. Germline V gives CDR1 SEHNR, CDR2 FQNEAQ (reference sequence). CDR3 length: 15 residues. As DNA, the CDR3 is TGTGCCAGCAGCTCGACAGGGTACAACACAGATACGCAGTATTTT. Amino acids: CASSSTGYNTDTQYF.

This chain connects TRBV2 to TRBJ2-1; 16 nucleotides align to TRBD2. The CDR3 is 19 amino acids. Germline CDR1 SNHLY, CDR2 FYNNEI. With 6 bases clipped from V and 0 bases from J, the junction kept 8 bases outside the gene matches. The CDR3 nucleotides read TGTGCCAGCAGCTCCGGGACTAGCGGGGGGGAGGGCTCCTACAATGAGCAGTTCTTC. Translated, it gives CASSSGTSGGEGSYNEQFF.

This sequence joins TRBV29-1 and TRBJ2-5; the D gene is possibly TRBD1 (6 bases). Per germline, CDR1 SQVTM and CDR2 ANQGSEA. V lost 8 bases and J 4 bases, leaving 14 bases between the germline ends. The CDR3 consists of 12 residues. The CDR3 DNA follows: TGCAGCTTGGTAAAAGGGGGAGAGACCCAGTACTTC. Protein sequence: CSLVKGGETQYF. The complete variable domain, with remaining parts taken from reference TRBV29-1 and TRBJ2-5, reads SAVISQKPSRDICQRGTSLTIQCQVDSQVTMMFWYRQQPGQSLTLIATANQGSEATYESGFVIDKFPISRPNLTFSTLTVSNMSPEDSSIYLCSLVKGGETQYFGPGTRLLVL.

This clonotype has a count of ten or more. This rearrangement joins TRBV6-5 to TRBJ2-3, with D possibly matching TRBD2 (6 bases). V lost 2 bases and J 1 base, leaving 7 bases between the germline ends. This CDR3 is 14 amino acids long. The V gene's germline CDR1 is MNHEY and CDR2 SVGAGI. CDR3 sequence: CASSYGGGTDTQYF. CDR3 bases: TGTGCCAGCAGTTACGGAGGGGGCACAGATACGCAGTATTTT.